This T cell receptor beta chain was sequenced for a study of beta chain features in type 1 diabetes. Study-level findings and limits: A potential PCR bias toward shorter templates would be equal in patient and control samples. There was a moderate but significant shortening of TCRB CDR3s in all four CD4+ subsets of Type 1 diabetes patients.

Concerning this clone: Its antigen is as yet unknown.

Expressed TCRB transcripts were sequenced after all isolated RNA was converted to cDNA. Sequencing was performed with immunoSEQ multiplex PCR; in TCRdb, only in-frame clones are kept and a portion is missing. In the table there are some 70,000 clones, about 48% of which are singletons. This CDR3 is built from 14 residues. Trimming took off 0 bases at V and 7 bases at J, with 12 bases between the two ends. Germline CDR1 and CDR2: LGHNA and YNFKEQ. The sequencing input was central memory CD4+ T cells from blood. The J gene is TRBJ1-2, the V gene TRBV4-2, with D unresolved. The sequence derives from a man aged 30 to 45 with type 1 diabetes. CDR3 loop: CASSQDREEGGYTF. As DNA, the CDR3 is TGTGCCAGCAGCCAAGATAGGGAGGAGGGTGGCTACACCTTC.